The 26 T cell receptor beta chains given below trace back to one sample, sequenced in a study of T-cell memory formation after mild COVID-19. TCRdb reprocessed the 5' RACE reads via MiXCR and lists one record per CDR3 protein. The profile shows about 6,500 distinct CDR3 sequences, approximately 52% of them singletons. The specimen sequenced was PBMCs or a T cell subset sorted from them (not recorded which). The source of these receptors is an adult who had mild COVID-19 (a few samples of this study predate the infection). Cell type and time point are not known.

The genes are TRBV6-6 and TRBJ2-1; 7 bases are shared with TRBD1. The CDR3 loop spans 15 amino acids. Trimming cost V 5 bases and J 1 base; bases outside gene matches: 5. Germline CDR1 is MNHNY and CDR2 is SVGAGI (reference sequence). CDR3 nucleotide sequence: TGTGCCAGCAGTCCCCCGGGACAGTCCTACAATGAGCAGTTCTTC. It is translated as CASSPPGQSYNEQFF.

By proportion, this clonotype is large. In DNA, the CDR3 is TGCAGCGCAGGGACAGGGGACTACGAGCAGTACTTC. Translated, it gives CSAGTGDYEQYF. The chain carries TRBV29-1 and TRBJ2-7, with 10 bases lining up with TRBD1. The CDR3 contains 12 residues. Germline loops: CDR1 SQVTM, CDR2 ANQGSEA. V lost 7 bases and J lost 3; bases outside the gene matches: 3.

CDR3 bases: TGTGCCAGCAGCTCAACCCACCAGGGCGAGCAGTACTTC. Protein sequence: CASSSTHQGEQYF. This chain links TRBV7-6 with TRBJ2-7; D is possibly TRBD1 (5 bases). Per germline, CDR1 SGHVS and CDR2 FNYEAQ. V was cut by 4 bases and J by 6 bases, with 13 bases left in between. This CDR3 spans 13 amino acids.

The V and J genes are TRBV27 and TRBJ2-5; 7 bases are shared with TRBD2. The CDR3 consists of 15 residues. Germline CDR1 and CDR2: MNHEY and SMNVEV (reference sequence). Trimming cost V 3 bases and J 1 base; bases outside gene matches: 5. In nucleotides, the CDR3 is TGTGCCAGCAGTTTGCGCCCGGGAGGCCAAGAGACCCAGTACTTC. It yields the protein CASSLRPGGQETQYF.

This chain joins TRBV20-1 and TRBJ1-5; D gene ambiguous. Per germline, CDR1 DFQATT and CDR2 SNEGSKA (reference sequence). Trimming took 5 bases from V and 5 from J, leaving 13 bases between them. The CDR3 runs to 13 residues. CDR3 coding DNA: TGCAGTGCTCCGGTTGGGGAACATCAGCCCCAGCATTTT. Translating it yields CSAPVGEHQPQHF.

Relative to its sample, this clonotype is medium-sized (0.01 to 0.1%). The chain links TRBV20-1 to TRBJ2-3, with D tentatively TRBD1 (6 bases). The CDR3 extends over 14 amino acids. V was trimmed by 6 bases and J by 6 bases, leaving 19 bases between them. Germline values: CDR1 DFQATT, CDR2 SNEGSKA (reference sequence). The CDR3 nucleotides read TGCAGTGCCCAGAATCCAGGGGCCGGGGATACGCAGTATTTT. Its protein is CSAQNPGAGDTQYF.

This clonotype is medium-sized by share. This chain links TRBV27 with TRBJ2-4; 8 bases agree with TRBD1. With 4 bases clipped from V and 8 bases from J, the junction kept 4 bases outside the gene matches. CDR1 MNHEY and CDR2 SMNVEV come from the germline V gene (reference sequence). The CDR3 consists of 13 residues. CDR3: CASSSGTGDIQYF. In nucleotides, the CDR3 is TGTGCCAGCAGTTCTGGGACAGGTGACATTCAGTACTTC.

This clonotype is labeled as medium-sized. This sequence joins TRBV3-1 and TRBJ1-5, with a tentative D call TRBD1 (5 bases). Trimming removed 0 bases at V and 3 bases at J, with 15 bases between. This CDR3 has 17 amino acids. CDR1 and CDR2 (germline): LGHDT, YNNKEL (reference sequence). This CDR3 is CASSQDSGDGYNQPQHF. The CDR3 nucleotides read TGTGCCAGCAGCCAAGATAGCGGGGACGGTTACAATCAGCCCCAGCATTTT. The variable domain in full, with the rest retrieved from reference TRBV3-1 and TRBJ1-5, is DTAVSQTPKYLVTQMGNDKSIKCEQNLGHDTMYWYKQDSKKFLKIMFSYNNKELIINETVPNRFSPKSPDKAHLNLHINSLELGDSAVYFCASSQDSGDGYNQPQHFGDGTRLSIL.

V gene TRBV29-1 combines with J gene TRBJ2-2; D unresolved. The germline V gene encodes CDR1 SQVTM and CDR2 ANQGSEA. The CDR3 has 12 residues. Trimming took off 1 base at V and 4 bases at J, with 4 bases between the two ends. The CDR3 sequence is CSVEGGTGELFF. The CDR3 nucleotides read TGCAGCGTTGAAGGGGGCACCGGGGAGCTGTTTTTT.

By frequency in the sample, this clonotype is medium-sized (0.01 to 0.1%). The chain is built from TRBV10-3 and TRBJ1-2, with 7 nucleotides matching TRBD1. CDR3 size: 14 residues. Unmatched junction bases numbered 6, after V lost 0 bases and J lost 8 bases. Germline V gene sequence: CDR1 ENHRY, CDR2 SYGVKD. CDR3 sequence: CAISESEGARGYTF. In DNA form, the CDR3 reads TGTGCCATCAGTGAGTCTGAGGGGGCGAGAGGCTACACCTTC.

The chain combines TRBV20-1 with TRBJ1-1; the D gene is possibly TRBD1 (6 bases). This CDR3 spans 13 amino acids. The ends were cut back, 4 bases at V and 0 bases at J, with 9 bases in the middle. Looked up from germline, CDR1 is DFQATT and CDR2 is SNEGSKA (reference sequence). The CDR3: CSAKRGLNTEAFF. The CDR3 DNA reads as TGCAGTGCTAAGAGGGGGTTGAACACTGAAGCTTTCTTT.

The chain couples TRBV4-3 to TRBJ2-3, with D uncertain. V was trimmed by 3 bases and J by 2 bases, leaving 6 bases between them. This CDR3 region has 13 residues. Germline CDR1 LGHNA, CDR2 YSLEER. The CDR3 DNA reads TGCGCCAGCAGCCAGGCTGACACAGATACGCAGTATTTT. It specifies CASSQADTDTQYF.

The CDR3, as DNA: TGTGCCAGCCCTAGGTGGGGGAACACTGAAGCTTTCTTT. It yields the protein CASPRWGNTEAFF. The J gene is TRBJ1-1, the V gene TRBV21-1. TRBV21-1 is assigned pseudogene status. The CDR3 length is 13 residues.

CDR3 loop: CASSLPLVGSWTGRNEQFF. CDR3 nucleotides: TGTGCCAGCAGCTTACCTCTTGTTGGGTCGTGGACAGGGAGGAATGAGCAGTTCTTC. The V and J genes are TRBV7-9 and TRBJ2-1; 8 bases align to TRBD1. The CDR3 totals 19 residues. The V gene end was trimmed by 2 bases and the J gene end by 7 bases; junction bases not matched to a gene: 19. The germline V gene has CDR1 SEHNR and CDR2 FQNEAQ (reference sequence). The full variable domain, completed using reference TRBV7-9 and TRBJ2-1, is DTGVSQNPRHKITKRGQNVTFRCDPISEHNRLYWYRQTLGQGPEFLTYFQNEAQLEKSRLLSDRFSAERPKGSFSTLEIQRTEQGDSAMYLCASSLPLVGSWTGRNEQFFGPGTRLTVL.

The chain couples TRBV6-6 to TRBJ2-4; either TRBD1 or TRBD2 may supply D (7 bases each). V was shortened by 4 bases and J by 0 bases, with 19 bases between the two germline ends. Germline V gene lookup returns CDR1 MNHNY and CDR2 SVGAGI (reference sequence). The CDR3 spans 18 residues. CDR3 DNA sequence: TGTGCCAGCAGTTTCAACGCAGGGGGACTAATAGCCAAAAACATTCAGTACTTC. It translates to CASSFNAGGLIAKNIQYF.

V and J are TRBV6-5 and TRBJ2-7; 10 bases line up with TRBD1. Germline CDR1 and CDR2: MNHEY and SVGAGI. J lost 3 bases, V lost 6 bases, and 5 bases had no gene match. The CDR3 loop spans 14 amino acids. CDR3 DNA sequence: TGTGCCAGCAGGCGCGGACAGGGGGTCTACGAGCAGTACTTC. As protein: CASRRGQGVYEQYF.

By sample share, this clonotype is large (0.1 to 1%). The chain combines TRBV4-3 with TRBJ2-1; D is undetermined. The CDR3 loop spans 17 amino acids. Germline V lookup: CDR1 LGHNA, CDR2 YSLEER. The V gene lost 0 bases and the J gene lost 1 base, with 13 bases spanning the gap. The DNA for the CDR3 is TGCGCCAGCAGCCAAGAACGTCTAGTTGCTTCCTACAATGAGCAGTTCTTC. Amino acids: CASSQERLVASYNEQFF.

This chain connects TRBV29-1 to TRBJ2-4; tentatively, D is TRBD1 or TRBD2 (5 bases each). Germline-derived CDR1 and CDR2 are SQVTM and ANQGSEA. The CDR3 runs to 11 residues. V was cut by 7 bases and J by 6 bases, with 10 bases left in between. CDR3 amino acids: CSGGTLNIQYF. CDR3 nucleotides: TGCAGCGGTGGGACCTTAAACATTCAGTACTTC.

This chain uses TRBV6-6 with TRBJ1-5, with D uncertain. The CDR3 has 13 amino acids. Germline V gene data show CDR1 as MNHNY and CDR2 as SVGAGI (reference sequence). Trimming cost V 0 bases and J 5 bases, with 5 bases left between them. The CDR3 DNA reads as TGTGCCAGCAGTTACTCGAGAGATCAGCCCCAGCATTTT. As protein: CASSYSRDQPQHF.

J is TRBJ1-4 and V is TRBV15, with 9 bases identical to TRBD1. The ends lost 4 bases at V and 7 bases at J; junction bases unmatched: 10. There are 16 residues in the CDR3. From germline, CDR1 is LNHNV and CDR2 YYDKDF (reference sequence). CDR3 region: CATSKQRQGGGEKLFF. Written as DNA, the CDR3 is TGTGCCACCAGCAAACAGCGACAGGGGGGAGGTGAAAAACTGTTTTTT.

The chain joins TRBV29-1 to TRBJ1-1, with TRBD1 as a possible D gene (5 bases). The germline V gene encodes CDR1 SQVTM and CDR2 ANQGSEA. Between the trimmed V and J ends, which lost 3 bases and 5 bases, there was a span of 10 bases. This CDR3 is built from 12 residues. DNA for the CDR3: TGCAGCGTTGAGGGGGGGAGGACTGAAGCTTTCTTT. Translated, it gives CSVEGGRTEAFF. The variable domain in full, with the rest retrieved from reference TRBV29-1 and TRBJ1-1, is SAVISQKPSRDICQRGTSLTIQCQVDSQVTMMFWYRQQPGQSLTLIATANQGSEATYESGFVIDKFPISRPNLTFSTLTVSNMSPEDSSIYLCSVEGGRTEAFFGQGTRLTVV.

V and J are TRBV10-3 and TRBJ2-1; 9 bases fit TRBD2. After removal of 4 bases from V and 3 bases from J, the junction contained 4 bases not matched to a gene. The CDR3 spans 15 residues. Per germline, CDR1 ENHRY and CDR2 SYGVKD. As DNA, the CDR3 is TGTGCCATCAGTGCGCAGCGGGGGGACTACAATGAGCAGTTCTTC. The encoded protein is CAISAQRGDYNEQFF.

The chain's CDR3 is CASSQGVYSYNEQFF. CDR3 bases: TGCGCCAGCAGCCAAGGTGTTTACTCCTACAATGAGCAGTTCTTC. This rearrangement joins TRBV4-3 to TRBJ2-1; no definite D call. The ends were cut back, 1 base at V and 0 bases at J, with 7 bases in the middle. The CDR3 runs 15 residues. The germline V gene has CDR1 LGHNA and CDR2 YSLEER.

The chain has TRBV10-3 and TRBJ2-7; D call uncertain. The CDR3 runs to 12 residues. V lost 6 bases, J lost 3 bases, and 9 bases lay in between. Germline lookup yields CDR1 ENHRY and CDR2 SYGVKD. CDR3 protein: CAISPDGYEQYF. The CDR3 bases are TGTGCCATCAGCCCCGATGGCTACGAGCAGTACTTC.

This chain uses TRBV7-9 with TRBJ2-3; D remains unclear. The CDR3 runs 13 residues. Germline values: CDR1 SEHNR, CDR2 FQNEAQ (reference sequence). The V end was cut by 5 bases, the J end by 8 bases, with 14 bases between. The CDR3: CASSLPPRRTQYF. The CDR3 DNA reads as TGTGCCAGCAGCCTGCCGCCCCGGCGTACGCAGTATTTT. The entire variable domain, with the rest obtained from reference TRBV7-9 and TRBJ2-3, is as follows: DTGVSQNPRHKITKRGQNVTFRCDPISEHNRLYWYRQTLGQGPEFLTYFQNEAQLEKSRLLSDRFSAERPKGSFSTLEIQRTEQGDSAMYLCASSLPPRRTQYFGPGTRLTVL.

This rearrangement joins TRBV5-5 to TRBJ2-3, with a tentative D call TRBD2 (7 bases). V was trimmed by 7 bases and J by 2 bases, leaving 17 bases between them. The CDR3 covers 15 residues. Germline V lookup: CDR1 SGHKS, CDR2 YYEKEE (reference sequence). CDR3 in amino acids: CASARGGTPTDTQYF. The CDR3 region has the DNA TGTGCCAGCGCAAGGGGGGGGACCCCCACAGATACGCAGTATTTT.